The source of this T cell receptor (beta chain) is a study of cytomegalovirus exposure and HLA in healthy donors (dated by TCRdb to 2017 to 2019). Notes on the research overall: According to an earlier analysis of 587 of the donors, about 179 million T cells yielded roughly 100 million unique TCR beta sequences and about 300 Gb of sequence data. Roughly 300 gigabases of sequencing data and 70 million to 100 million unique TCR sequences made up an early release that covered several hundred HLA-typed donors. Among the roughly 410 genotyped donors, around 81% belonged to the genetic ancestry cluster associated with self-reported Caucasian donors. The aim of the study was to test whether cataloging public T cell receptors could identify signatures of past pathogen exposure. The study profiled the T cell repertoires of 550 to 700 subjects by immunosequencing and related them to cytomegalovirus serostatus. In addition to the first cohort of several hundred subjects, a separate validation cohort of 120 different subjects was used. The study combined high-throughput TCR immunosequencing, statistical association of individual TCRs with disease status, and machine learning to predict cytomegalovirus infection status. In a later analysis, previously published TCR beta repertoires from 670 or so donors were re-analyzed and high-resolution HLA genotyping was added so that TCR occurrence patterns could be studied. Rather than using new phenotypic data, the later analysis identified candidate immune exposures from TCR beta sequences and from how often those sequences occurred across donors. To decide whether each TCR beta V gene segment behaved as functional or pseudogenic, an earlier analysis of some 570 of the donors relied on high-throughput TCR beta sequencing. Donor age, sex, ethnicity and CMV serostatus were compiled together with the repertoire data. In a later genetic analysis, genome-wide SNP genotypes for about three fifths of the roughly 670 donors were used, and that subset was treated as a discovery cohort. All discovery cohort repertoires had been generated using a single sequencing platform. HLA typing included class I and class II loci at four-digit resolution. Typing coverage differed by locus: A, B, C, DRB1 and DQB1 were typed in roughly 620-640 donors, DQA1 in 522, DPA1 in approximately 610, and DPB1 in about 450. Roughly 5 DR-DQ haplotypes were treated as single units for association and clustering because of strong linkage in the cohort. Among over 350 genotyped donors of the cohort, an average of roughly 240,000 unique TCR beta nucleotide sequences were sequenced per donor, roughly a sixth of them non-productive. On the study overall, not on this receptor specifically: A later analysis found that most CMV-associated TCR beta chains appeared HLA-restricted, with HLA associations seemingly driven largely by CMV exposure. The authors suggested that the approach could potentially be generalized to other disease states and immunological phenotypes. The 87-base-pair reads could not distinguish some IMGT-functional V segments, including TRBV6-2 and TRBV6-3, so those segments were excluded. Correlated functional status among segregating V segments might be attributable to linkage disequilibrium, but an unknown experimental factor could not be ruled out. In a later genetic analysis, a missense DCLRE1C variant was associated with V-gene and J-gene trimming of TCR beta chains, and the association was replicated in an independent cohort. In this cohort, only TCR beta chains were sequenced, and detectable features were limited by the absence of alpha or paired-chain data. HLA typing was unavailable for some donors at each locus, so association tests used only the typed subset. Broadly in line with IMGT annotations, most TCR beta V segments showed up in productive rearrangements about 90% or about 30% of the time in an earlier analysis of 587 of the donors. A cluster of highly shared sequence variants was judged likely to be a technical artifact of the sequencing pipeline. The classifier was reported to diagnose cytomegalovirus status with high specificity and sensitivity in both the original and validation cohorts. In a later analysis, the rate of TCR association differed among HLA loci, with DRB1 alleles having the most associated TCRs and HLA-C alleles having the fewest. The study gave a list of 150 to 200 TCR beta chains associated with cytomegalovirus. CMV serostatus was the only immune exposure information available for the cohort. In a later analysis, over 15,000 TCR beta sequences were associated with specific HLA alleles at a false discovery rate of 0.05. Roughly uniform sequencing depth across donors was assumed in presence/absence analyses, although this assumption may not hold. A further reported finding was that TCR beta sequences accurately predicted the HLA-A and HLA-B alleles for most subjects in the first cohort. Compared with the 666-donor mean, donors in an Asian-associated ancestry cluster had fewer N-insertions in productive TCRs, according to a later genetic analysis. In a later analysis, HLA-associated TCR beta chains were found to be more clonally expanded and to have lower generation probabilities than equally common non-associated chains. According to a later analysis, parvovirus B19, influenza, CMV and Epstein-Barr virus appeared linked to several top co-occurrence clusters. Most TCR sequences were observed very rarely across donors, whereas some public TCRs were present in many individuals. A few of the identified cytomegalovirus-associated TCR beta chains were confirmed in vitro to be specific for cytomegalovirus antigens. When HLA alleles, especially DR and DQ, strongly co-occurred, TCR associations were difficult to assign to individual alleles. Because counts were too low, fewer than 20 rarely observed V segments, including chromosome 9 orphons, were excluded from the earlier analysis of some 540 of the donors.

This clone has a handful of counts. This clone's antigen is unknown. No much larger clone exists at a distance of one base, and base qualities are not known. Library method: the immunoSEQ multiplex PCR assay. The multiplex PCR relied on a mix of 60 forward primers for TCR Vbeta segments and 13 reverse primers for TCR Jbeta segments. The CDR3 region of rearranged TCR beta genes was amplified from genomic DNA with a multiplex PCR assay. The amplified TCR beta libraries were sequenced on the Illumina HiSeq System as 87-base-pair reads. The original methods were these. In a later analysis, 80 million or so unique TCR beta chains were counted across the 500 to 850 repertoires, and roughly 10 million of these chains were shared by at least two donors. Raw reads were error-corrected and collapsed into unique sequences with a nearest-neighbor algorithm that merged closely related sequences to remove PCR and sequencing errors. Alignment of CDR3 sequences to IMGT reference sequences was used to assign V, D and J gene segments. For a sequence to be retained, at least a six-nucleotide match to both a V gene segment and a J gene segment was required. A rearrangement was called productive if the CDR3 had no stop codons and remained in frame with V and J, and every other rearrangement was called non-productive. Following IMGT convention, CDR3 was defined as the stretch from the second conserved V-encoded cysteine to the conserved J-encoded phenylalanine. Sequences without an unambiguous match to a single V gene segment were excluded from the earlier analysis of 450 to 750 of the donors. An earlier analysis of roughly 590 of the donors called V segments functional above 56.7% productive rearrangements and segregating when the between-donor standard deviation exceeded 5%. To diagnose cytomegalovirus status from the catalog of TCR beta chain sequences, a statistical classification framework was built. V and J gene assignment, in a later analysis, came from comparing TCR nucleotide sequences with IMGT/GENE-DB human TR gene sequences. Using the TCRdist pipeline, a later analysis assigned CDR3 sequences along with most-parsimonious VDJ recombination scenarios. In a later analysis, each TCR beta chain was defined by its CDR3 amino acid sequence together with its V-gene family, and reads without a unique V-gene family were excluded. A later analysis removed over 500 highly shared, low-generation-probability nucleotide sequences to deal with suspected cross-contamination and a sequencing artifact. For each public chain, a later analysis derived a clonal expansion index from normalized ranks of inferred template counts within each repertoire. In a later analysis, generation probabilities were computed using a VDJ recombination model fitted to out-of-frame rearrangements, and the results were checked against IGoR. In a later analysis, hypergeometric tests were used to score TCR-TCR, TCR-HLA and TCR-CMV co-occurrence, with a repertoire-size bias correction applied to TCR pairs. In a later analysis, false discovery rates were estimated by permuting HLA or CMV assignments 20 times. In a later analysis, co-occurring TCRs were grouped using DBSCAN, and TCRdist sequence similarity was added for clustering within HLA-allele-positive subsets. Co-occurrence clustering excluded repertoires with fewer than 30,000 or more than 120,000 public chains, plus five with anomalous nucleotide sharing. Not all clones reach the TCRdb copy of this immuneACCESS table, which keeps in-frame sequences only. Checked studies attribute under half of the gap to unresolved V genes and leave the rest unexplained. The V and J calls and clone size come from that table; D and trimming were worked out from the DNA. The sample table records under 200,000 clones; 70% to 80% of these occur just once. The top ten hold about 2% of the sample.

V is trimmed back by 2 bases and J by 0 bases, and the junction contains 6 bases that no gene match accounts for. The germline V gene (reference sequence) gives CDR1 as MNHEY and CDR2 as SMNVEV. From its cysteine to its phenylalanine, the CDR3 spans 17 amino acids. The CDR3 DNA has 51 bases and is translated from base 1. The cohort was made up of 500 to 850 healthy bone marrow donors. All cohort members were sampled while nominally healthy, although unrecorded immune exposures were likely present. The donor tested CMV seropositive and was one of the 289 seropositive cohort members. Every donor gave a peripheral blood sample, and the peripheral blood mononuclear cells from that sample were used for TCR beta sequencing. The Qiagen DNeasy Blood Extraction Kit was used to extract genomic DNA from the blood cell samples.

The chain uses TRBV27 and TRBJ2-1, with TRBD1 identical over 8 junction bases. Sequencing was done on a sample of PBMCs. The origin of this receptor is a woman in her 30s in good health and CMV-seropositive. The nucleotide sequence is given as TGTGCCAGCAGTTTACAGGGGGCGGGGAGCTCCTACAATGAGCAGTTCTTC. The encoded protein is CASSLQGAGSSYNEQFF.